These 22 T cell receptor beta chains were all obtained from the same sample, sequenced in a study of T-cell memory formation after mild COVID-19. TCRdb recomputed calls from the 5' RACE reads with MiXCR, one row per CDR3 protein. The data contain 400,000 to 450,000 distinct CDR3 sequences, about 20% of them singletons. Sequencing was done on a sample of PBMCs or a T cell subset sorted from them (not recorded which). Receptor source: a man aged 18 to 35 who had mild COVID-19 (a few samples of this study predate the infection). Cell type and time point are not known.

There are a few counts of this clonotype. The rearrangement joins TRBV5-1 to TRBJ2-1; the match to TRBD1 covers 8 bases. This CDR3 region has 14 residues. Trimming took 4 bases from V and 3 from J; bases not matched to a gene: 3. Germline V gene data show CDR1 as SGHRS and CDR2 as YFSETQ. DNA for the CDR3: TGCGCCAGCAGCGGAGGGACAGGCTACAATGAGCAGTTCTTC. Amino acids: CASSGGTGYNEQFF.

The rearrangement uses TRBV29-1 and TRBJ1-1; D might be TRBD1 (6 bases). This CDR3 is 10 amino acids long. CDR1 SQVTM and CDR2 ANQGSEA come from the germline V gene. Trimming cost V 7 bases and J 5 bases, with 8 bases left between them. The CDR3 DNA follows: TGCAGCGCAACAGGGACTGAAGCTTTCTTT. Amino acids: CSATGTEAFF.

V usage is TRBV2 and J usage is TRBJ2-5; a possible D gene is TRBD2 (5 bases). V was trimmed by 8 bases and J by 2 bases, leaving 18 bases between them. This CDR3 spans 15 amino acids. CDR1 is SNHLY, CDR2 FYNNEI, per germline. The chain's CDR3 is CASSTYAGGQETQYF. DNA for the CDR3: TGTGCCAGCTCCACTTATGCGGGCGGTCAAGAGACCCAGTACTTC.

This clonotype was observed a single time. The rearrangement uses TRBV5-4 and TRBJ2-2; 9 bases map to TRBD2. This CDR3 region has 15 residues. V lost 4 bases, J lost 7 bases, and 8 bases stayed unmatched. Germline CDR1 and CDR2: SGHNT and YYREEE (reference sequence). The CDR3 region has the DNA TGTGCCAGCAGCCTGAGAGTAGCGGGGGTCGGGGAGCTGTTTTTT. Protein: CASSLRVAGVGELFF.

This CDR3 is CASSLIGAHNEQFF. For the CDR3, the DNA is TGTGCCAGCAGCCTCATAGGGGCGCACAATGAGCAGTTCTTC. The chain couples TRBV7-2 to TRBJ2-1; tentative D call: TRBD1 (5 bases). Deletions cut 5 bases from V and 5 bases from J, with 13 bases between. The CDR3 totals 14 residues. CDR1 is SGHTA and CDR2 is FQGNSA in the germline V gene.

The rearrangement links TRBV7-8 to TRBJ2-4, with D possibly being TRBD1 (6 bases). Germline assignment: CDR1 SGHVS and CDR2 FQNEAQ. This CDR3 comprises 16 residues. V was pared by 2 bases and J by 5 bases, with 16 bases between. The CDR3 nucleotides read TGTGCCAGCAGCTTATTCCTGGGACAAAAGCAAAACATTCAGTACTTC. Its translation is CASSLFLGQKQNIQYF.

This clonotype was counted a few times. The chain carries TRBV25-1 and TRBJ1-1, with TRBD1 matching 8 bases. Germline V gene lookup returns CDR1 MGHDK and CDR2 SYGVNS. The CDR3 runs 15 residues. Losses at the gene ends were 1 base for V and 6 bases for J; bases not matched to a gene: 7. This CDR3 is CASSEWGAGGPEAFF. CDR3 sequence (DNA): TGTGCCAGCAGTGAATGGGGGGCAGGGGGCCCTGAAGCTTTCTTT.

The chain uses TRBV20-1 and TRBJ1-5, with TRBD1 identical over 7 bases. The V and J ends lost 6 bases and 4 bases, in that order; junction bases with no gene match: 9. The CDR3 runs to 14 residues. Germline V lookup: CDR1 DFQATT, CDR2 SNEGSKA (reference sequence). CDR3 in amino acids: CSAPPGQINQPQHF. The DNA for the CDR3 is TGCAGTGCCCCGCCGGGACAGATTAATCAGCCCCAGCATTTT.

The rearrangement links TRBV7-8 to TRBJ2-4, with D perhaps given as TRBD1 or TRBD2 (5 bases each). Germline values: CDR1 SGHVS, CDR2 FQNEAQ. The CDR3 has 13 amino acids. Trimming left V 2 bases short and J 6 bases short, with 8 bases between. CDR3 DNA: TGTGCCAGCAGCTTACTGGGGACAAACATTCAGTACTTC. It encodes CASSLLGTNIQYF. The complete variable domain, with remaining parts taken from reference TRBV7-8 and TRBJ2-4, reads GAGVSQSPRYKVAKRGQDVALRCDPISGHVSLFWYQQALGQGPEFLTYFQNEAQLDKSGLPSDRFFAERPEGSVSTLKIQRTQQEDSAVYLCASSLLGTNIQYFGAGTRLSVL.

A few counts support this clonotype. The chain carries TRBV9 and TRBJ1-1; tentatively, D is TRBD1 (5 bases). The CDR3 covers 15 residues. Germline-derived CDR1 and CDR2 are SGDLS and YYNGEE. V lost 0 bases to trimming and J lost 5 bases, with 14 bases between them. CDR3 coding DNA: TGTGCCAGCAGCGTAGCTGACAGCCGATTTACTGAAGCTTTCTTT. It encodes CASSVADSRFTEAFF.

This chain joins TRBV7-3 and TRBJ2-2; 9 nucleotides agree with TRBD1. V shed 8 bases, J shed 4 bases, and the junction held 5 bases outside the gene matches. Germline loops: CDR1 SGHTA, CDR2 FQGTGA. This CDR3 region has 14 residues. CDR3 DNA sequence: TGTGCCAGCCAGGCGACAGGGGGCACCGGGGAGCTGTTTTTT. It yields the protein CASQATGGTGELFF.

This chain joins TRBV20-1 and TRBJ2-5; D call uncertain. Trimming shortened V by 0 bases and J by 7 bases, and 9 bases separated the two germline ends. The CDR3 sequence is 12 residues long. The germline V gene has CDR1 DFQATT and CDR2 SNEGSKA (reference sequence). The CDR3 region has the DNA TGCAGTGCTAGAGACACAGAGTGGACCCAGTACTTC. It yields the protein CSARDTEWTQYF.

This clonotype has a handful of counts. This chain links TRBV6-5 with TRBJ2-5, with D possibly being TRBD2 (6 bases). Trimming took off 8 bases at V and 3 bases at J, with 19 bases between the two ends. This CDR3 has 15 amino acids. Germline assignment: CDR1 MNHEY and CDR2 SVGAGI. In DNA form, the CDR3 reads TGTGCCAGCTGGTCTTACGGGAGACCCGAAGAGACCCAGTACTTC. This codes for CASWSYGRPEETQYF.

This chain connects TRBV6-2 or TRBV6-3 to TRBJ1-5; D possibly corresponds to TRBD1 (5 bases). Germline V gives CDR1 MNHEY, CDR2 SVGEGT. The V end lost 10 bases, the J end lost 4 bases, and 17 bases lay between the germline ends. CDR3 size: 14 residues. Here the CDR3 DNA reads TGTGCCACCAAGGGACGGTTGTTAAATCAGCCCCAGCATTTT. It translates to CATKGRLLNQPQHF.

The gene calls are TRBV19 and TRBJ1-1, with no clear D. The CDR3 spans 12 residues. Germline V CDR1 and CDR2: LNHDA, SQIVND (reference sequence). V lost 7 bases and J 2 bases, leaving 8 bases between the germline ends. The chain's CDR3 is CASMAINTEAFF. The CDR3 nucleotides are TGTGCCAGTATGGCGATAAACACTGAAGCTTTCTTT.

The V gene is TRBV7-3, the J gene TRBJ2-2, with D perhaps matching TRBD1 or TRBD2 (5 bases each). CDR1 is SGHTA, CDR2 FQGTGA, per germline. The length of the CDR3 is 15 residues. With 5 bases removed from V and 5 bases from J, the gap between germline ends came to 15 bases. CDR3 coding DNA: TGTGCCAGCAGCGTATCAGGGACGCGTACCGGGGAGCTGTTTTTT. It yields the protein CASSVSGTRTGELFF.

This clonotype was detected once. J is TRBJ1-1 and V is TRBV4-1, with 7 nucleotides matching TRBD1. V gave up 1 base and J gave up 6 bases; unmatched junction bases: 8. The CDR3 consists of 15 residues. Per the germline V gene, CDR1 is MGHRA and CDR2 is YSYEKL. The CDR3 reads CASSQGTSGGPEAFF. The CDR3 DNA sequence: TGCGCCAGCAGCCAAGGGACCTCAGGGGGACCTGAAGCTTTCTTT.

This clonotype came up a few times. This rearrangement joins TRBV20-1 to TRBJ2-3; a possible D gene is TRBD2 (5 bases). CDR3 length: 14 amino acids. V lost 5 bases and J lost 4, with 16 bases in between. Per germline, CDR1 DFQATT and CDR2 SNEGSKA (reference sequence). This CDR3 reads CSASRVPHPDTQYF. The CDR3 DNA reads TGCAGTGCTTCGCGGGTACCCCATCCAGATACGCAGTATTTT.

This clonotype has more than one count but fewer than ten. This rearrangement joins TRBV18 to TRBJ1-5; D unclear. Trimming removed 8 bases from V and 3 bases from J, with 8 bases in between. The CDR3 consists of 12 residues. Germline V gene data show CDR1 as KGHSH and CDR2 as LQKENI. The CDR3 nucleotides read TGTGCCAGCCGGACTGACAATCAGCCCCAGCATTTT. It translates to CASRTDNQPQHF.

This clonotype has just a few counts. The genes are TRBV7-9 and TRBJ1-1; no reliable D call. V was trimmed by 2 bases and J by 1 base, leaving 14 bases between them. This CDR3 is 16 amino acids long. Germline-derived CDR1 and CDR2 are SEHNR and FQNEAQ (reference sequence). As DNA, the CDR3 is TGTGCCAGCAGCTTATCACCCGCGAACTGGAACACTGAAGCTTTCTTT. This sequence encodes CASSLSPANWNTEAFF.

This chain connects TRBV7-2 to TRBJ2-5; TRBD1 agrees at 9 bases. This CDR3 spans 14 amino acids. The ends lost 3 bases at V and 5 bases at J; junction bases unmatched: 4. Germline CDR1 SGHTA, CDR2 FQGNSA. The CDR3 DNA is TGTGCCAGCAGCTTTTCACAGGGGGCGGAGACCCAGTACTTC. Its protein product is CASSFSQGAETQYF.

This clonotype showed up just a few times. The chain joins TRBV20-1 to TRBJ2-1; TRBD2 aligns across 11 bases. V shed 5 bases, J shed 8 bases, and the junction held 5 bases outside the gene matches. The CDR3 sequence is 13 residues long. CDR1 is DFQATT and CDR2 is SNEGSKA in the germline V gene (reference sequence). DNA for the CDR3: TGCAGTGCTCCGGGACTAGCGGAAGATGAGCAGTTCTTC. Encoded protein: CSAPGLAEDEQFF.